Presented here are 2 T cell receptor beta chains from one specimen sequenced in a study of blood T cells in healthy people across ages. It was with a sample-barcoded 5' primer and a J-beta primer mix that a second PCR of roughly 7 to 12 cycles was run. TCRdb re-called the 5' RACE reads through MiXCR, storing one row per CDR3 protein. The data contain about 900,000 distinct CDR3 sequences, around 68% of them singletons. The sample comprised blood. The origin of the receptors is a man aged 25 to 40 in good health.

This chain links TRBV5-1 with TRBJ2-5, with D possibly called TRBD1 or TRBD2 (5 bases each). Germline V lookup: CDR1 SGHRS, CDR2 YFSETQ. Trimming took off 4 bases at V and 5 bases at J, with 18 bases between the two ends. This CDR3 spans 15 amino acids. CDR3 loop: CASSPEGGGVETQYF. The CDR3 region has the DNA TGCGCCAGCAGCCCCGAAGGTGGGGGAGTGGAGACCCAGTACTTC.

CDR3 protein: CASSVRGPRADTQYF. CDR3 sequence (DNA): TGTGCCAGCAGTGTTAGGGGACCGAGGGCAGATACGCAGTATTTT. This sequence joins TRBV2 and TRBJ2-3, with D perhaps assigned TRBD1 or TRBD2 (5 bases each). The CDR3 has 15 amino acids. Germline CDR1 is SNHLY and CDR2 is FYNNEI. Trimming removed 4 bases from V and 4 bases from J, with 15 bases in between.